Presented here are 9 T cell receptor beta chains from one specimen sequenced in a study of CD8 T cells in ankylosing spondylitis. TCRdb itself ran the 5' RACE reads through MiXCR, one entry per CDR3 protein. The sample includes 300,000 to 350,000 distinct CDR3 sequences, 9.5% to 13% of them seen just once. What was sequenced was blood, either unsorted or a sorted T cell fraction (not recorded which). The receptors shown here come from a female donor with ankylosing spondylitis or in good health (not recorded which).

The sample holds a few counts of this clonotype. V and J are TRBV12-3 or TRBV12-4 and TRBJ2-7; possible D gene TRBD2, 5 bases. The CDR3 totals 14 residues. The V and J ends lost 6 bases and 5 bases respectively, with 17 bases between them. CDR3 nucleotide sequence: TGTGCCAGCAGGACGGCGGGTGGTTGGGACGAGCAGTACTTC. It is translated as CASRTAGGWDEQYF.

Many counts were recorded for this clonotype. The V gene is TRBV12-3 or TRBV12-4, the J gene TRBJ2-7; 8 bases align to TRBD2. V gave up 1 base and J gave up 0 bases; unmatched junction bases: 2. The CDR3 is made up of 15 amino acids. CDR3 in amino acids: CASSLERGSSYEQYF. The CDR3 nucleotides read TGTGCCAGCAGTTTAGAGCGGGGGAGCTCCTACGAGCAGTACTTC.

The rearrangement joins TRBV7-8 to TRBJ2-3; D is tentatively TRBD1 or TRBD2 (5 bases each). V was pared by 3 bases and J by 4 bases, with 14 bases between. Germline V CDR1 and CDR2: SGHVS, FQNEAQ. CDR3 size: 15 residues. This CDR3 is CASSLFRGTSDTQYF. The CDR3 nucleotides read TGTGCCAGCAGCTTGTTTCGGGGCACGTCAGATACGCAGTATTTT. Looking up the rest from reference TRBV7-8 and TRBJ2-3 gives the full variable domain: GAGVSQSPRYKVAKRGQDVALRCDPISGHVSLFWYQQALGQGPEFLTYFQNEAQLDKSGLPSDRFFAERPEGSVSTLKIQRTQQEDSAVYLCASSLFRGTSDTQYFGPGTRLTVL.

The rearrangement uses TRBV12-3 or TRBV12-4 and TRBJ1-5; D is possibly TRBD1 (5 bases). Trimming took 5 bases from V and 6 from J, leaving 11 bases between them. This CDR3 comprises 13 residues. The CDR3 protein is CASSNGGVQPQHF. The CDR3 DNA reads as TGTGCCAGCAGTAACGGGGGGGTTCAGCCCCAGCATTTT.

This clonotype was seen repeatedly, ten times or more. The genes are TRBV10-2 and TRBJ2-5; D gene ambiguous. Trimming removed 2 bases at V and 4 bases at J, with 5 bases between. CDR3 length equals 12 residues. Germline lookup yields CDR1 WSHSY and CDR2 SAAADI. The CDR3 loop reads CASSELAETQYF. The CDR3 bases are TGCGCCAGCAGTGAGCTGGCAGAGACCCAGTACTTC.

In its sample, this clonotype was seen a few times. The chain combines TRBV12-3 or TRBV12-4 with TRBJ2-2; TRBD1 agrees at 7 bases. The length of the CDR3 is 15 residues. After removal of 4 bases from V and 2 bases from J, the junction contained 4 bases not matched to a gene. The CDR3 DNA sequence: TGTGCCAGCAGTTGGGACAGCCACAACACCGGGGAGCTGTTTTTT. Translated: CASSWDSHNTGELFF.

This clonotype was seen at least ten times. This sequence joins TRBV20-1 and TRBJ2-7; TRBD1 is a possible D gene (6 bases). CDR1 is DFQATT, CDR2 SNEGSKA, per germline (reference sequence). With 3 bases removed from V and 4 bases from J, the gap between germline ends came to 16 bases. This CDR3 is 14 amino acids long. The CDR3 loop reads CSASRGSRLYEQYF. CDR3 DNA: TGCAGTGCTAGTAGGGGGAGTCGTCTTTACGAGCAGTACTTC.

This clonotype was counted at least ten times. CDR3 loop: CATSDPHDGFHNEQFF. CDR3 DNA: TGTGCCACCAGTGATCCCCACGATGGGTTCCACAATGAGCAGTTCTTC. The chain links TRBV24-1 to TRBJ2-1; D remains ambiguous. Germline V gene sequence: CDR1 KGHDR, CDR2 SFDVKD. This CDR3 region has 16 residues. Trimming took 3 bases from V and 5 from J, leaving 16 bases between them.

This clonotype has at least ten counts. This CDR3 reads CASSSPGPQETQYF. The DNA for the CDR3 is TGCGCCAGCAGCTCTCCGGGACCCCAAGAGACCCAGTACTTC. This chain connects TRBV5-1 to TRBJ2-5; D is tentatively TRBD1 or TRBD2 (5 bases each). There are 14 residues in the CDR3. The germline gives CDR1 SGHRS, CDR2 YFSETQ. Deletions cut 3 bases from V and 1 base from J, with 10 bases between.